This entry lists 27 T cell receptor beta chains sequenced from one sample in a study of T cell responses to AZD1222 COVID-19 vaccine. Here immunoSEQ multiplex PCR was the method, and the copy in TCRdb shows in-frame clones only, minus some. The data show roughly 150,000 clones, 70% to 90% seen once. This sample comprised peripheral blood, obtained on day 0 of MenACWY control vaccination. The receptors shown here come from an adult in good health.

The chain couples TRBV5-1 to TRBJ1-2, with a possible D match to TRBD1 (6 bases). V was clipped by 0 bases and J by 4 bases, with 10 bases between them. Germline CDR1 SGHRS, CDR2 YFSETQ. The CDR3 covers 14 residues. The CDR3 region is CASSLDRAAYGYTF. The DNA of the CDR3 is TGCGCCAGCAGCTTGGACAGGGCGGCCTATGGCTACACCTTC.

The CDR3 loop reads CASSQGPLGGVGDTQYF. In DNA, the CDR3 is TGCGCCAGCAGCCAAGGGCCCCTAGGGGGAGTAGGAGATACGCAGTATTTT. The chain carries TRBV4-3 and TRBJ2-3, with D possibly TRBD1 on 6 matching bases. The CDR3 runs to 17 residues. V gave up 1 base and J gave up 5 bases, with 19 bases separating them. CDR1 and CDR2 (germline): LGHNA, YSLEER.

CDR3 region: CASSAQGIFYGYTF. In DNA, the CDR3 is TGTGCCAGCAGTGCCCAGGGGATTTTCTATGGCTACACCTTC. The rearrangement joins TRBV2 to TRBJ1-2, with D possibly being TRBD1 (6 bases). V lost 4 bases, J lost 4 bases, and 13 bases lay in between. The CDR3 length is 14 residues. Germline V lookup: CDR1 SNHLY, CDR2 FYNNEI.

The chain is built from TRBV28 and TRBJ2-1; D unclear. Germline values: CDR1 MDHEN, CDR2 SYDVKM. This CDR3 region has 11 residues. V was shortened by 6 bases and J by 12 bases, with 12 bases between the two germline ends. As DNA, the CDR3 is TGTGCCAGCAGGTCCGCAGGTGGGCAGTTCTTC. It is translated as CASRSAGGQFF.

J is TRBJ2-3 and V is TRBV10-3; the D is unclear. This CDR3 contains 15 residues. Germline CDR1 ENHRY, CDR2 SYGVKD. Deletions cut 10 bases from V and 3 bases from J, with 20 bases between. The CDR3 sequence: CATKDPRVETDTQYF. The CDR3 DNA sequence: TGTGCCACCAAGGACCCTCGGGTTGAGACAGATACGCAGTATTTT.

V gene TRBV5-1 combines with J gene TRBJ1-5, with 8 bases that match TRBD1. Losses at the gene ends were 4 bases for V and 2 bases for J; bases not matched to a gene: 2. Looked up from germline, CDR1 is SGHRS and CDR2 is YFSETQ. The CDR3 totals 14 residues. Written as DNA, the CDR3 is TGCGCCAGCAGCCCGACAGGGGGCAATCAGCCCCAGCATTTT. It specifies CASSPTGGNQPQHF.

V and J are TRBV2 and TRBJ2-5, with 9 positions matching TRBD2. This CDR3 has 16 residues. Germline V gives CDR1 SNHLY, CDR2 FYNNEI. J lost 2 bases, V lost 6 bases, and 10 bases had no gene match. CDR3 coding DNA: TGTGCCAGCAGGAGGAGACTAGCGGAAAGTCAAGAGACCCAGTACTTC. This codes for CASRRRLAESQETQYF.

V usage is TRBV30 and J usage is TRBJ1-3, with D unclear. The V end lost 2 bases, the J end lost 4 bases, and 6 bases lay between the germline ends. The CDR3 runs 12 residues. Germline-derived CDR1 and CDR2 are GTSNPN and SVGIG (reference sequence). CDR3 sequence (DNA): TGTGCCTGGAGTACAGTGGGAAACACCATATATTTT. It is translated as CAWSTVGNTIYF.

This clone was picked up one time. This chain joins TRBV6-5 and TRBJ2-2; the match to TRBD1 covers 8 bases. The CDR3 extends over 13 amino acids. V shed 11 bases, J shed 1 base, and the junction held 3 bases outside the gene matches. The germline V gene encodes CDR1 MNHEY and CDR2 SVGAGI. The CDR3 region has the DNA TGTGCCGGCGGGACAGGGAACACCGGGGAGCTGTTTTTT. Translated: CAGGTGNTGELFF.

The V call is TRBV9, the J call TRBJ2-7; perhaps TRBD1 as D (6 bases). CDR1 is SGDLS and CDR2 is YYNGEE in the germline V gene. Trimming left V 4 bases short and J 0 bases short, with 11 bases between. The CDR3 runs 14 residues. The CDR3 bases are TGTGCCAGCAGCCAAGGACAGTTCTCCTACGAGCAGTACTTC. Translated: CASSQGQFSYEQYF.

This clone was observed once. The DNA of the CDR3 is TGTGCCAGCAGTCCCCCCCTAGCGGGAGCCCCGGGGGAGCAGTACTTC. This sequence encodes CASSPPLAGAPGEQYF. The chain is built from TRBV28 and TRBJ2-7, with TRBD2 identical over 10 bases. The trim removed 5 bases at V and 7 bases at J, leaving 14 bases unmatched. The CDR3 length is 16 residues. CDR1 is MDHEN and CDR2 is SYDVKM in the germline V gene.

This chain links TRBV7-2 with TRBJ2-2; the D is unclear. CDR3 length: 14 residues. The V and J ends lost 1 base and 1 base respectively, with 4 bases between them. CDR1 is SGHTA, CDR2 FQGNSA, per germline. CDR3 in amino acids: CASSLGGNTGELFF. The CDR3 nucleotides read TGTGCCAGCAGCTTAGGCGGGAACACCGGGGAGCTGTTTTTT.

The chain has TRBV11-3 and TRBJ1-1; no clear D gene. Trimming removed 2 bases at V and 4 bases at J, with 11 bases between. There are 14 residues in the CDR3. Germline V gene sequence: CDR1 SGHNT, CDR2 YENEEA. The CDR3: CASSLPPGSTEAFF. The CDR3 coding sequence is TGTGCCAGCAGCTTACCACCCGGATCCACTGAAGCTTTCTTT.

In this sample, this clone turned up a few times. Here the CDR3 reads CASSPRGGTLFF. CDR3 in DNA: TGTGCCAGCAGTCCCCGGGGGGGGACCCTGTTTTTT. The chain carries TRBV28 and TRBJ2-2; 8 bases are shared with TRBD2. This CDR3 is built from 12 residues. V lost 5 bases, J lost 14 bases, and 7 bases stayed unmatched. CDR1 is MDHEN, CDR2 SYDVKM, per germline.

This chain connects TRBV5-1 to TRBJ2-5; D remains ambiguous. This CDR3 region has 14 residues. V was pared by 5 bases and J by 5 bases, with 16 bases between. In germline, CDR1 is SGHRS, CDR2 YFSETQ. CDR3 sequence reads: CASSFAGPPETQYF. CDR3 coding DNA: TGCGCCAGCAGTTTTGCCGGGCCCCCCGAGACCCAGTACTTC.

The chain carries TRBV6-2 or TRBV6-3 and TRBJ1-5, with D possibly TRBD1 on 5 matching bases. Germline lookup yields CDR1 MNHEY and CDR2 SVGEGT. This CDR3 is 17 amino acids long. V was pared by 5 bases and J by 1 base, with 18 bases between. The CDR3 nucleotides are TGTGCCAGCAGTGACCTAACCAGGGTTTTGAGCAATCAGCCCCAGCATTTT. It codes for CASSDLTRVLSNQPQHF.

The chain links TRBV2 to TRBJ1-1, with D hard to call. CDR1 and CDR2 (germline): SNHLY, FYNNEI. The CDR3 sequence is 13 residues long. V dropped 5 bases and J dropped 2 bases, with 9 bases sitting between them. Here the CDR3 DNA reads TGTGCCAGCAGTTACCAGTCAAACACTGAAGCTTTCTTT. Encoded protein: CASSYQSNTEAFF.

This clone was found a few times. The chain has TRBV19 and TRBJ1-2; no firm D call. This CDR3 contains 11 residues. Trimming stripped 3 bases from V and 10 bases from J, with 9 bases between. Per germline, CDR1 LNHDA and CDR2 SQIVND (reference sequence). The CDR3 region is CASSIFRVYTF. CDR3 nucleotide sequence: TGTGCCAGTAGTATCTTCCGGGTCTACACCTTC.

The rearrangement joins TRBV7-2 to TRBJ2-7, with TRBD2 matching 8 bases. Germline lookup yields CDR1 SGHTA and CDR2 FQGNSA. The CDR3 length is 15 residues. Losses at the gene ends were 1 base for V and 1 base for J; bases not matched to a gene: 3. The CDR3: CASSLERGLSYEQYF. The CDR3 region has the DNA TGTGCCAGCAGCTTAGAGCGGGGGCTTTCCTACGAGCAGTACTTC. The full variable domain, rest sourced from reference TRBV7-2 and TRBJ2-7, is GAGVSQSPSNKVTEKGKDVELRCDPISGHTALYWYRQSLGQGLEFLIYFQGNSAPDKSGLPSDRFSAERTGGSVSTLTIQRTQQEDSAVYLCASSLERGLSYEQYFGPGTRLTVT.

The V gene is TRBV9, the J gene TRBJ2-3; D is tentatively TRBD1 or TRBD2 (6 bases each). The CDR3 loop spans 13 amino acids. The germline V gene has CDR1 SGDLS and CDR2 YYNGEE. Trimming shortened V by 4 bases and J by 12 bases, and 18 bases separated the two germline ends. CDR3 sequence: CASSQYRGGPQYF. For the CDR3, the DNA is TGTGCCAGCAGCCAATACAGAGGGGGGCCCCAGTATTTT. The full variable domain, with the rest looked up from reference TRBV9 and TRBJ2-3, is DSGVTQTPKHLITATGQRVTLRCSPRSGDLSVYWYQQSLDQGLQFLIQYYNGEERAKGNILERFSAQQFPDLHSELNLSSLELGDSALYFCASSQYRGGPQYFGPGTRLTVL.

In its sample, this clone was seen a few times. The genes are TRBV30 and TRBJ1-1; no definite D call. Germline V gene lookup returns CDR1 GTSNPN and CDR2 SVGIG (reference sequence). V lost 4 bases, J lost 4 bases, and 19 bases lay in between. The CDR3 has 15 amino acids. CDR3 in amino acids: CAWNPPGRSGTEAFF. CDR3 DNA sequence: TGTGCCTGGAACCCGCCGGGTCGCTCGGGCACTGAAGCTTTCTTT.

This chain links TRBV5-4 with TRBJ1-3, with 8 bases lining up with TRBD1. Trimming at V came to 0 bases and at J to 2 bases, leaving 1 base not matched to a gene. The CDR3 has 15 residues. Per the germline V gene, CDR1 is SGHNT and CDR2 is YYREEE (reference sequence). The CDR3: CASSLGTGTGNTIYF. The CDR3 coding sequence is TGTGCCAGCAGCTTGGGGACAGGGACTGGAAACACCATATATTTT.

This chain links TRBV4-1 with TRBJ2-5, with 8 bases aligning to TRBD2. The CDR3 is made up of 15 amino acids. V dropped 1 base and J dropped 3; count of bases not matched to a gene: 4. Per germline, CDR1 MGHRA and CDR2 YSYEKL. The CDR3 coding sequence is TGCGCCAGCAGCCAAGGGACGACTAGCGAAGAGACCCAGTACTTC. This gives the protein CASSQGTTSEETQYF.

The chain recombines TRBV29-1 with TRBJ2-7; 7 bases fit TRBD2. Germline assignment: CDR1 SQVTM and CDR2 ANQGSEA. V gave up 0 bases and J gave up 5 bases; unmatched junction bases: 10. The CDR3 covers 15 residues. The CDR3: CSVEDVGEGRDEQYF. CDR3 DNA sequence: TGCAGCGTTGAAGATGTGGGGGAGGGCCGTGACGAGCAGTACTTC.

V is TRBV30 and J is TRBJ1-4; 10 bases agree with TRBD1. CDR1 and CDR2 (germline): GTSNPN, SVGIG (reference sequence). V lost 7 bases, J lost 8 bases, and 4 bases stayed unmatched. This CDR3 comprises 12 residues. CDR3 sequence reads: CAYDRGQEKLFF. CDR3 coding DNA: TGTGCCTACGACAGGGGGCAAGAAAAACTGTTTTTT.

V usage is TRBV11-3 and J usage is TRBJ1-2; 8 bases map to TRBD1. Germline values: CDR1 SGHNT, CDR2 YENEEA. The CDR3 has 16 residues. With V trimmed by 4 bases and J by 2 bases, 9 bases remained unmatched. CDR3 amino acids: CASSSTWDRRNYGYTF. The CDR3 DNA sequence: TGTGCCAGCAGCTCGACCTGGGACAGGAGAAACTATGGCTACACCTTC.

The chain has TRBV9 and TRBJ1-2, with D uncertain. The germline gives CDR1 SGDLS, CDR2 YYNGEE. CDR3 length: 15 residues. Trimming took off 3 bases at V and 2 bases at J, with 14 bases between the two ends. The CDR3 DNA reads as TGTGCCAGCAGCGCTAGTGTGGGGAGAAACTATGGCTACACCTTC. Protein product: CASSASVGRNYGYTF.